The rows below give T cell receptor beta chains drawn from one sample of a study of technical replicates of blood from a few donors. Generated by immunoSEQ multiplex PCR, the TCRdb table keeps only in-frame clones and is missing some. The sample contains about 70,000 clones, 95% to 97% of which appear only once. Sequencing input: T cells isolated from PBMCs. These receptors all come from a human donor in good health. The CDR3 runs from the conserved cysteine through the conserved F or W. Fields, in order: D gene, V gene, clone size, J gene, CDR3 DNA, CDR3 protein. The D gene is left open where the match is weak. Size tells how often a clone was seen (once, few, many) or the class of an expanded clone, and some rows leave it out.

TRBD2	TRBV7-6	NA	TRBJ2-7	TGTGCCAGCAGCTTGACTAGCGGGAGGTCTCGGTCCGAGCAGTACTTC	CASSLTSGRSRSEQYF
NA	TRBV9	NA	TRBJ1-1	TGTGCCAGCAGCGGGGAGGGGGGGAACACTGAAGCTTTCTTT	CASSGEGGNTEAFF
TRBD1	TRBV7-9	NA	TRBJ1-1	TGTGCCAGCAGCTTACAGGGGGCAAACACTGAAGCTTTCTTT	CASSLQGANTEAFF
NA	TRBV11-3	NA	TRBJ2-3	TGTGCCAGCAGCGAACGGACACAACGCACAGATACGCAGTATTTT	CASSERTQRTDTQYF
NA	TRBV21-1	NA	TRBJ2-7	TGTGCCAGCAGCTCGCCCGGGATGCCCCCGGGACTCATCTCCTACGAGCAGTACTTC	CASSSPGMPPGLISYEQYF
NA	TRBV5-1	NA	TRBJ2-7	TGCGCCAGCAGCTTGGGTACCAGTTCCTACGAGCAGTACTTC	CASSLGTSSYEQYF
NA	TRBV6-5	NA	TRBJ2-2	TGTGCCAGCAGCCCAGGGGGGACCGGGGAGCTGTTTTTT	CASSPGGTGELFF
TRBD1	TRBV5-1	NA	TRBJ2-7	TGCGCCAGCAGCTTGGCAGGGACAGGGACCTACGAGCAGTACTTC	CASSLAGTGTYEQYF
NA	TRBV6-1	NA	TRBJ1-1	TGTGCCAGCATCGTCCTCTGGGCCCGTGAAGCTTTCTTT	CASIVLWAREAFF
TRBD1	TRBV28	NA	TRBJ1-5	TGTGCCAGCAGTTCTGAGGGGACAGGGCACAATCAGCCCCAGCATTTT	CASSSEGTGHNQPQHF
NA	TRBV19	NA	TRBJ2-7	TGTGCCAGTAGTAACGGTTTGGTCTACGAGCAGTACTTC	CASSNGLVYEQYF
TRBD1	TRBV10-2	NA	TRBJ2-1	TGCGCCAGCACCATTGGACAGGGTCGCAATGAGCAGTTCTTC	CASTIGQGRNEQFF
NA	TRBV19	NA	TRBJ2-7	TGTGCCAGTAGTATAGCCGGTATCGGGACTTACAACTACGAGCAGTACTTC	CASSIAGIGTYNYEQYF
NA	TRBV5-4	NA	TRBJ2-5	TGTGCCAGCAGCTCGGACAGACAAGAGACCCAGTACTTC	CASSSDRQETQYF
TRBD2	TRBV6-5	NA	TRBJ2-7	TGTGCCAGCAGGTCTAGCGGGAGCGGAAGCTACGAGCAGTACTTC	CASRSSGSGSYEQYF
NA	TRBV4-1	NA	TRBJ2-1	TGCGCCAGCAGCCATGCGGGCCTGAGCTCCTACAATGAGCAGTTCTTC	CASSHAGLSSYNEQFF
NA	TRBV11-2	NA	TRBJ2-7	TGTGCCAGCAGCTTAGACCCTAGCTCCTACGAGCAGTACTTC	CASSLDPSSYEQYF
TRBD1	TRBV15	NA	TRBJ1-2	TGTGCCACCAGCAGCTCCGGGACAGGGGGCACTGGCTACACCTTC	CATSSSGTGGTGYTF
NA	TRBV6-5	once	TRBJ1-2	TGTGCCAGCAGTTACTCCAGGGGTGGCTACACCTTC	CASSYSRGGYTF
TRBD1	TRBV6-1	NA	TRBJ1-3	TGTGCCAGCAGTGGCGGGACAGCCTCGGTGGGGGGAAACACCATATATTTT	CASSGGTASVGGNTIYF
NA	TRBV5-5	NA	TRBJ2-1	TGTGCCAGCAGCTTGTGGCAGGGCAATGAGCAGTTCTTC	CASSLWQGNEQFF
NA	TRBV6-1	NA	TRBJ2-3	TGTGCCAGCAGTGAACGATTAGTGGCAGGCTACACAGATACGCAGTATTTT	CASSERLVAGYTDTQYF
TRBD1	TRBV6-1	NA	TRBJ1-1	TGTGCCAGCAGTGTTGACAGGGGCTTGAAGAGTGAAGCTTTCTTT	CASSVDRGLKSEAFF
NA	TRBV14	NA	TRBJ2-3	TGTGCCAGCAGCCCATTTGCGGGTGTGGCGCAGTATTTT	CASSPFAGVAQYF
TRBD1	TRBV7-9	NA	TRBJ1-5	TGTGCCAGCAGCTCATACGACAGGGCTGGACAGCCCCAGCATTTT	CASSSYDRAGQPQHF
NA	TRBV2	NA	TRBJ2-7	TGTGCCAGCAAAAGGTTGGAAGGGAGGCGGGAGCAGTACTTC	CASKRLEGRREQYF
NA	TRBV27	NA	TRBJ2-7	TGTGCCAGCAGCTCCCCCTACGAGCAGTACTTC	CASSSPYEQYF